The entry below describes one T cell receptor (beta chain). The sample comes from a study of control samples from healthy donors and cancer patients. The table came from immunoSEQ multiplex PCR; TCRdb's copy has only in-frame clones and leaves some out. The sample records 170,000 or so clones, 90% to 95% being singletons. The sample comprised blood. This TCR came from a man aged 25-40 years in good health.

CDR3 in amino acids: CASSYSGDSSADTQYF. CDR3 bases: TGTGCCAGCAGTTACTCGGGGGACAGCTCCGCAGATACGCAGTATTTT. The chain combines TRBV6-5 with TRBJ2-3; 7 bases fit TRBD1. The germline gives CDR1 MNHEY, CDR2 SVGAGI. The V and J ends lost 0 bases and 4 bases, in that order; junction bases with no gene match: 7. The CDR3 spans 16 residues.